This T cell receptor beta chain was captured by sequencing in a study of T-cell reconstitution after alpha-beta-depleted transplantation in children. Study observations and caveats: Several hundred expanded graft clones reportedly supplied alpha-beta T cells about two months after transplant.

Preparing the TCRbeta library involved the use of unique molecular identifiers. TCRdb processed the PCR reads anew with MiXCR; each CDR3 protein has one entry. The repertoire consists of some 95,000 distinct CDR3 sequences, with around a quarter occurring once and the leading ten covering about a fifth. The table lists this clonotype with a few counts. The antigen is undetermined. In germline, CDR1 is MGHRA, CDR2 YSYEKL. The CDR3 totals 14 residues. The V and J ends lost 0 bases and 6 bases respectively, with 12 bases between them. The receptor was derived from a boy between 2 and 10 years old with acute lymphoblastic leukemia, due to receive a stem cell transplant. Sample: PBMCs, taken before TCRalphabeta/CD19-depleted stem cell transplant. The chain links TRBV4-1 to TRBJ2-7; weak D call: TRBD2 (5 bases). The CDR3 DNA follows: TGCGCCAGCAGCCAAGATTCTCTAGCTCGCGAGCAGTACTTC. The encoded protein is CASSQDSLAREQYF.